The 8 T cell receptor beta chains below all came from one sample that was sequenced in a study of a mutant IDH1 vaccine in newly diagnosed glioma. The assay was immunoSEQ multiplex PCR, and TCRdb's table has in-frame clones only and misses some. Of approximately 61,000 clones listed, over 70% are singletons. The sample's time point: week 11, during vaccination. A single vaccine dose contained 300 ug of mutant IDH1 20-mer peptide, and topical imiquimod was used with it. These receptors' antigens are unknown. The specimen comprised PBMCs, sampled from a glioma patient whose treatment included an IDH1 peptide vaccine. The receptors were gathered from a man in his forties or fifties with glioma.

This clone was detected once. J is TRBJ2-3 and V is TRBV29-1; TRBD2 aligns across 12 bases. Germline CDR1 SQVTM, CDR2 ANQGSEA. V trimming: 5 bases; J trimming: 4 bases; junction bases outside the gene matches: 7. This CDR3 contains 15 residues. CDR3 sequence reads: CSVPGLAGPADTQYF. The CDR3 bases are TGCAGCGTTCCTGGACTAGCGGGGCCAGCAGATACGCAGTATTTT.

The chain combines TRBV10-3 with TRBJ2-1, with TRBD2 identical over 7 bases. The CDR3 is 14 amino acids. Looked up from germline, CDR1 is ENHRY and CDR2 is SYGVKD. Germline trimming cut 7 bases from V and 6 bases from J; bases unmatched to any gene: 9. CDR3 sequence: CAIKGGSKGNEQFF. The CDR3 nucleotides are TGTGCCATCAAAGGCGGGAGTAAAGGCAATGAGCAGTTCTTC.

This clone was seen a few times. The CDR3, as DNA: TGTGCCAGTAGTATAGTCGGGGCAGGCTATGGCTACACCTTC. Translated: CASSIVGAGYGYTF. The chain couples TRBV19 to TRBJ1-2, with D perhaps matching TRBD1 (5 bases). CDR1 LNHDA and CDR2 SQIVND come from the germline V gene (reference sequence). The V end lost 1 base, the J end lost 4 bases, and 10 bases lay between the germline ends. The CDR3 runs to 14 residues. Full variable domain (remainder filled in from reference TRBV19 and TRBJ1-2): DGGITQSPKYLFRKEGQNVTLSCEQNLNHDAMYWYRQDPGQGLRLIYYSQIVNDFQKGDIAEGYSVSREKKESFPLTVTSAQKNPTAFYLCASSIVGAGYGYTFGSGTRLTVV.

The rearrangement joins TRBV9 to TRBJ2-7; tentatively, D is TRBD1 or TRBD2 (5 bases each). Per the germline V gene, CDR1 is SGDLS and CDR2 is YYNGEE. The CDR3 loop spans 14 amino acids. Trimming removed 3 bases at V and 2 bases at J, with 12 bases between. Here the CDR3 DNA reads TGTGCCAGCAGCGAGGGGACCCTCACCTACGAGCAGTACTTC. As protein: CASSEGTLTYEQYF.

The DNA for the CDR3 is TGTGCCAGCAGCGGTGAAGGGGACACTGAAGCTTTCTTT. This translates into CASSGEGDTEAFF. This chain joins TRBV7-9 and TRBJ1-1; possibly TRBD1 for D (5 bases). The germline V and J ends were trimmed by 5 bases and 3 bases, with 10 bases remaining between them. CDR3 length: 13 amino acids. Germline V gene data show CDR1 as SEHNR and CDR2 as FQNEAQ (reference sequence).

The chain employs TRBV7-2 and TRBJ1-1, with D possibly matching TRBD1 (5 bases). The germline V gene has CDR1 SGHTA and CDR2 FQGNSA. This CDR3 comprises 15 residues. V shed 2 bases and J shed 12 bases, with 22 bases lying between them. CDR3 DNA sequence: TGTGCCAGCAGCTTATCTCTTAGTGAAAGGGGAGGCTCTTTCTTT. It translates to CASSLSLSERGGSFF.

About this clone itself: Other DNA sequences within the sample encode an identical CDR3. The chain carries TRBV19 and TRBJ2-2; the D is unclear. The CDR3 runs to 12 residues. V was clipped by 4 bases and J by 3 bases, with 3 bases between them. Germline values: CDR1 LNHDA, CDR2 SQIVND (reference sequence). The CDR3 DNA sequence: TGTGCCAGTAGTACATACACCGGGGAGCTGTTTTTT. Amino acid sequence: CASSTYTGELFF. Full variable domain (remainder filled in from reference TRBV19 and TRBJ2-2): DGGITQSPKYLFRKEGQNVTLSCEQNLNHDAMYWYRQDPGQGLRLIYYSQIVNDFQKGDIAEGYSVSREKKESFPLTVTSAQKNPTAFYLCASSTYTGELFFGEGSRLTVL.

The gene calls are TRBV5-5 and TRBJ1-6; D is uncertain. Germline V gives CDR1 SGHKS, CDR2 YYEKEE (reference sequence). The CDR3 runs 16 residues. V lost 1 base to trimming and J lost 6 bases, with 14 bases between them. CDR3 sequence: CASSLMSTVGNSPLHF. In DNA form, the CDR3 reads TGTGCCAGCAGCTTGATGTCTACGGTTGGTAATTCACCCCTCCACTTT.